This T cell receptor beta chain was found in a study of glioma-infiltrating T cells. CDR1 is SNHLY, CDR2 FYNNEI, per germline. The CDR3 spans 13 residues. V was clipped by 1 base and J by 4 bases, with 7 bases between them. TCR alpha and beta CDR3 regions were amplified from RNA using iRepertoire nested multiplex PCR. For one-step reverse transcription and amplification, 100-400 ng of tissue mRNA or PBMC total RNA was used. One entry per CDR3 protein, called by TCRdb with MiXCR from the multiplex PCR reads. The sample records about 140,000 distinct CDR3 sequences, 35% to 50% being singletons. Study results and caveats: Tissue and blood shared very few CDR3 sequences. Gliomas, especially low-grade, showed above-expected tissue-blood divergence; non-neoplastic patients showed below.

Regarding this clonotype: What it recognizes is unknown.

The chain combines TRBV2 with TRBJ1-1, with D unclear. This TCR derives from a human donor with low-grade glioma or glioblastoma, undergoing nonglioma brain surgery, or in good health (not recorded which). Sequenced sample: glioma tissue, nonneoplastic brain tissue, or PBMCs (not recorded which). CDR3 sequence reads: CASSEVMSTEAFF. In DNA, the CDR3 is TGTGCCAGCAGTGAAGTGATGAGCACTGAAGCTTTCTTT. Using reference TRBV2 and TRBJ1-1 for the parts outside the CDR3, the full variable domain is EPEVTQTPSHQVTQMGQEVILRCVPISNHLYFYWYRQILGQKVEFLVSFYNNEISEKSEIFDDQFSVERPDGSNFTLKIRSTKLEDSAMYFCASSEVMSTEAFFGQGTRLTVV.